The 31 T cell receptor beta chains presented below share a single source sample, sequenced in a study of CD8 T cells in ankylosing spondylitis. Whole-study results and caveats: Apparently characteristic of ankylosing spondylitis blood was a TCR beta motif (eight highly homologous variants).

TCRdb re-analysed the 5' RACE reads in MiXCR, keeping a single row per CDR3 protein. The sample includes about 420,000 distinct CDR3 sequences, approximately 20% seen only once; the top ten take 16%. Their target antigens are unknown. Sequencing was performed on blood, either unsorted or a sorted T cell fraction (not recorded which). These receptors came from a male donor with ankylosing spondylitis.

This chain connects TRBV7-8 to TRBJ2-7, with D perhaps TRBD2 (6 bases). The CDR3 runs to 14 residues. V was shortened by 5 bases and J by 5 bases, with 16 bases between the two germline ends. Germline V gene lookup returns CDR1 SGHVS and CDR2 FQNEAQ. CDR3 sequence reads: CASSPTVGRNEQYF. In DNA, the CDR3 is TGTGCCAGCAGCCCTACGGTAGGGAGGAACGAGCAGTACTTC.

The CDR3 bases are TGCAGTGCTACCTCTGATCGAGAGCAGTTCTTC. Translated: CSATSDREQFF. The rearrangement joins TRBV20-1 to TRBJ2-1; unclear D gene. The CDR3 sequence is 11 residues long. V was clipped by 4 bases and J by 10 bases, with 11 bases between them. From germline, CDR1 is DFQATT and CDR2 SNEGSKA (reference sequence).

The rearrangement joins TRBV29-1 to TRBJ1-2, with no clear D. This CDR3 region has 12 residues. With 7 bases removed from V and 6 bases from J, the gap between germline ends came to 15 bases. Germline V gene sequence: CDR1 SQVTM, CDR2 ANQGSEA. Here the CDR3 DNA reads TGCAGCGCCTCGTACTTAAGAGATGGCTACACCTTC. Amino acid sequence: CSASYLRDGYTF.

The chain links TRBV20-1 to TRBJ2-7; no reliable D call. The germline V gene encodes CDR1 DFQATT and CDR2 SNEGSKA (reference sequence). The CDR3 sequence is 11 residues long. The CDR3 spells CRALWPDEQYF. DNA of the CDR3: TGCAGGGCCCTGTGGCCAGACGAGCAGTACTTC.

V and J are TRBV5-1 and TRBJ1-1, with D maybe TRBD1 (5 bases). CDR3 size: 14 residues. The V gene's germline CDR1 is SGHRS and CDR2 YFSETQ. Between the trimmed V and J ends, which lost 0 bases and 3 bases, there was a span of 9 bases. CDR3 sequence reads: CASSLEQADTEAFF. CDR3 nucleotides: TGCGCCAGCAGCTTGGAACAGGCGGACACTGAAGCTTTCTTT.

V and J are TRBV21-1 and TRBJ2-7; the table's D call of TRBD2 was not tested on the DNA. TRBV21-1 is reported as a pseudogene. There are 18 residues in the CDR3. CDR3 bases: TGTGCCAGCAGCAAAGCGGGAAGACTAGCGGGGGATTCCTACGAGCAGTACTTC. Translation gives CASSKAGRLAGDSYEQYF.

This clonotype was detected many times. The chain links TRBV6-5 to TRBJ2-1, with unresolved D. This CDR3 is built from 14 residues. The germline V gene encodes CDR1 MNHEY and CDR2 SVGAGI. Trimming pared 4 bases from V and 0 bases from J, leaving 7 bases between. CDR3 amino acids: CASSSESSYNEQFF. The CDR3 DNA reads TGTGCCAGCAGTTCTGAGAGCTCCTACAATGAGCAGTTCTTC.

This clonotype was counted once. The gene calls are TRBV20-1 and TRBJ2-1; 12 nucleotides line up with TRBD2. The germline CDR1 and CDR2 sequences are DFQATT and SNEGSKA (reference sequence). CDR3 length equals 15 residues. Written as DNA, the CDR3 is TGCTTCGGCAGGGCTAGCGGGAGGGGGGTGTATGAGCAGTTCTTC. Its translation is CFGRASGRGVYEQFF.

V gene TRBV30 combines with J gene TRBJ2-3, with 8 nucleotides matching TRBD1. Trimming took 2 bases from V and 6 from J; bases not matched to a gene: 10. CDR1 GTSNPN and CDR2 SVGIG come from the germline V gene (reference sequence). The CDR3 has 15 residues. The CDR3, as DNA: TGTGCCTGGAGTTTGACAGGGGCCTCAGGGGATACGCAGTATTTT. Its translation is CAWSLTGASGDTQYF. The full variable domain, in which reference TRBV30 and TRBJ2-3 provide the parts outside the CDR3, is SQTIHQWPATLVQPVGSPLSLECTVEGTSNPNLYWYRQAAGRGLQLLFYSVGIGQISSEVPQNLSASRPQDRQFILSSKKLLLSDSGFYLCAWSLTGASGDTQYFGPGTRLTVL.

This clonotype was seen a handful of times. The V gene is TRBV18, the J gene TRBJ1-5; D perhaps matches TRBD1 (5 bases). Germline CDR1 reads KGHSH; CDR2 reads LQKENI. Trimming took 6 bases from V and 5 from J, leaving 14 bases between them. The CDR3 covers 14 residues. DNA for the CDR3: TGTGCCAGCTCGTACCAGGGTATCGATCAGCCCCAGCATTTT. Its translation: CASSYQGIDQPQHF. Variable domain in full (rest from reference TRBV18 and TRBJ1-5): NAGVMQNPRHLVRRRGQEARLRCSPMKGHSHVYWYRQLPEEGLKFMVYLQKENIIDESGMPKERFSAEFPKEGPSILRIQQVVRGDSAAYFCASSYQGIDQPQHFGDGTRLSIL.

V gene TRBV28 combines with J gene TRBJ1-2, with D hard to call. CDR1 MDHEN and CDR2 SYDVKM come from the germline V gene. The CDR3 sequence is 11 residues long. Trimming left V 3 bases short and J 4 bases short, with 3 bases between. The DNA of the CDR3 is TGTGCCAGCAGTTTTACCTATGGCTACACCTTC. Translated, it gives CASSFTYGYTF.

The chain couples TRBV24-1 to TRBJ2-1; TRBD2 aligns across 7 bases. The CDR3 loop spans 14 amino acids. V lost 2 bases to trimming and J lost 9 bases; unmatched junction nucleotides: 6. Germline loops: CDR1 KGHDR, CDR2 SFDVKD. This CDR3 is CATSDSWTSPEQFF. DNA of the CDR3: TGTGCCACCAGTGATTCATGGACTAGTCCTGAGCAGTTCTTC.

This clonotype has only a few counts. The rearrangement links TRBV12-3 or TRBV12-4 to TRBJ1-5; 8 bases agree with TRBD1. The J segment lost 3 bases and the V segment lost 4 bases, leaving 8 bases of the junction unmatched. The CDR3 sequence is 16 residues long. This CDR3 is CASSWIGTGLNQPQHF. CDR3 nucleotides: TGTGCCAGCAGTTGGATAGGGACAGGACTCAATCAGCCCCAGCATTTT.

This chain joins TRBV7-9 and TRBJ1-6; the D is unclear. This CDR3 region has 15 residues. V lost 1 base, J lost 8 bases, and 12 bases lay in between. Germline CDR1 and CDR2: SEHNR and FQNEAQ (reference sequence). The CDR3 DNA reads TGTGCCAGCAGCTTAGTTGGGAGGAAGGATTCACCCCTCCACTTT. Protein sequence: CASSLVGRKDSPLHF.

CDR3 sequence: CASSQGGLASNEQFF. The CDR3 DNA sequence: TGCGCCAGCAGCCAAGGAGGGCTAGCAAGCAATGAGCAGTTCTTC. V is TRBV4-1 and J is TRBJ2-1; D possibly corresponds to TRBD2 (5 bases). The CDR3 spans 15 residues. V was trimmed by 1 base and J by 6 bases, leaving 13 bases between them. Germline CDR1 and CDR2: MGHRA and YSYEKL.

V is TRBV30 and J is TRBJ2-2, with 9 positions matching TRBD1. The V segment lost 0 bases and the J segment 7 bases; nucleotides outside the gene matches: 6. The CDR3 is made up of 15 amino acids. Germline assignment: CDR1 GTSNPN and CDR2 SVGIG (reference sequence). The CDR3 sequence: CAWSVRQGEGGELFF. The DNA of the CDR3 is TGTGCCTGGAGTGTACGACAGGGGGAGGGCGGGGAGCTGTTTTTT.

This clonotype was observed many times. The rearrangement links TRBV29-1 to TRBJ2-5; a weak D match, TRBD2 (5 bases). CDR3 length: 13 residues. Trimming left V 0 bases short and J 2 bases short, with 7 bases between. Germline lookup yields CDR1 SQVTM and CDR2 ANQGSEA. DNA for the CDR3: TGCAGCGTTGAAGAAAGGACTCAAGAGACCCAGTACTTC. The encoded protein is CSVEERTQETQYF.

J is TRBJ2-7 and V is TRBV4-1; D is perhaps TRBD2 (5 bases). V shed 1 base and J shed 6 bases, with 10 bases lying between them. The CDR3 consists of 13 residues. Germline V gives CDR1 MGHRA, CDR2 YSYEKL. The CDR3, as DNA: TGCGCCAGCAGCCAAGTGAGGGTCGGCGAGCAGTACTTC. This codes for CASSQVRVGEQYF.

This clonotype was observed a few times. Here the CDR3 DNA reads TGCGCCAGCAGCTTGCAGGACACCCTCAGCGGAGCTTTCTTT. This codes for CASSLQDTLSGAFF. This chain connects TRBV5-1 to TRBJ1-1, with a weak D call TRBD1 (5 bases). Germline CDR1 reads SGHRS; CDR2 reads YFSETQ. The CDR3 has 14 amino acids. The V and J ends lost 1 base and 10 bases respectively, with 17 bases between them.

CDR3 in DNA: TGTGCCAGCAGTCCGGACAGACGAAACACCATATATTTT. Protein product: CASSPDRRNTIYF. The V and J genes are TRBV6-1 and TRBJ1-3; tentative D call: TRBD1 (6 bases). V was trimmed by 5 bases and J by 5 bases, leaving 10 bases between them. CDR1 is MNHNS, CDR2 SASEGT, per germline. The CDR3 is 13 residues long.

This chain uses TRBV7-9 with TRBJ2-7; TRBD2 matches at 11 bases. V was pared by 3 bases and J by 3 bases, with 1 base of the junction left unmatched. The CDR3 loop spans 14 amino acids. Per germline, CDR1 SEHNR and CDR2 FQNEAQ (reference sequence). CDR3 in DNA: TGTGCCAGCAGCTTGACTAGCGGGATCTACGAGCAGTACTTC. Its translation is CASSLTSGIYEQYF.

The J gene is TRBJ2-7, the V gene TRBV3-1; D gene ambiguous. Trimming pared 3 bases from V and 4 bases from J, leaving 7 bases between. Looked up from germline, CDR1 is LGHDT and CDR2 is YNNKEL (reference sequence). CDR3 length: 12 residues. CDR3 sequence (DNA): TGTGCCAGCAGCCACGCCGGTTACGAGCAGTACTTC. Translated, it gives CASSHAGYEQYF.

This clonotype has a count of ten or more. V is TRBV5-6 and J is TRBJ2-7, with D perhaps matching TRBD1 (6 bases). Germline CDR1 SGHDT, CDR2 YYEEEE. CDR3 length equals 20 residues. V was trimmed by 0 bases and J by 3 bases, leaving 28 bases between them. The chain's CDR3 is CASSLGRTAMSIASFYEQYF. The CDR3 DNA sequence: TGTGCCAGCAGCTTGGGTAGGACAGCCATGTCCATCGCATCCTTCTACGAGCAGTACTTC.

The gene calls are TRBV16 and TRBJ2-1; D may be TRBD2 (6 bases). This CDR3 contains 15 residues. Germline V lookup: CDR1 KGHSY, CDR2 FQNENV. Trimming removed 4 bases at V and 7 bases at J, with 17 bases between. The DNA of the CDR3 is TGTGCCAGCAGCCGAGGCGGGACGGGGTCTAATGAGCAGTTCTTC. It yields the protein CASSRGGTGSNEQFF.

This clonotype was observed a few times. The J gene is TRBJ1-1, the V gene TRBV3-1; D call uncertain. Trimming removed 1 base at V and 5 bases at J, with 11 bases between. The V gene's germline CDR1 is LGHDT and CDR2 YNNKEL (reference sequence). This CDR3 contains 14 residues. CDR3 protein: CASSQAAEGTEAFF. The CDR3 bases are TGTGCCAGCAGCCAAGCGGCAGAAGGGACTGAAGCTTTCTTT. Full variable domain (outside the CDR3, taken from reference TRBV3-1 and TRBJ1-1): DTAVSQTPKYLVTQMGNDKSIKCEQNLGHDTMYWYKQDSKKFLKIMFSYNNKELIINETVPNRFSPKSPDKAHLNLHINSLELGDSAVYFCASSQAAEGTEAFFGQGTRLTVV.

This clonotype was counted a few times. The rearrangement joins TRBV20-1 to TRBJ1-1, with D unresolved. Trimming took off 4 bases at V and 3 bases at J, with 15 bases between the two ends. CDR3 length equals 14 residues. Germline V gene sequence: CDR1 DFQATT, CDR2 SNEGSKA (reference sequence). Here the CDR3 DNA reads TGCAGTGCTATGTTTCCCGGAAAATACACTGAAGCTTTCTTT. It specifies CSAMFPGKYTEAFF.

This clonotype appeared many times. This chain connects TRBV7-9 to TRBJ2-7; D uncertain. The V gene's germline CDR1 is SEHNR and CDR2 FQNEAQ (reference sequence). The CDR3 has 15 amino acids. Trimming cost V 1 base and J 4 bases, with 14 bases left between them. CDR3 sequence reads: CASSLGSQVNYEQYF. The CDR3 DNA follows: TGTGCCAGCAGCTTAGGGAGCCAAGTGAATTACGAGCAGTACTTC.

The V and J genes are TRBV12-3 or TRBV12-4 and TRBJ2-7, with unresolved D. This CDR3 has 13 residues. V shed 8 bases and J shed 3 bases, with 14 bases lying between them. CDR3 in amino acids: CASARVFIYEQYF. DNA of the CDR3: TGTGCCAGCGCTAGGGTTTTCATCTACGAGCAGTACTTC.

Only a few counts were recorded for this clonotype. V gene TRBV28 combines with J gene TRBJ2-7; no clear D gene. V was clipped by 6 bases and J by 0 bases, with 12 bases between them. Germline assignment: CDR1 MDHEN and CDR2 SYDVKM. The CDR3 consists of 14 residues. The CDR3 here is CASRPSDSSYEQYF. Here the CDR3 DNA reads TGTGCCAGCAGACCCTCCGATAGCTCCTACGAGCAGTACTTC. The full variable domain, with the rest looked up from reference TRBV28 and TRBJ2-7, is DVKVTQSSRYLVKRTGEKVFLECVQDMDHENMFWYRQDPGLGLRLIYFSYDVKMKEKGDIPEGYSVSREKKERFSLILESASTNQTSMYLCASRPSDSSYEQYFGPGTRLTVT.

This clonotype showed up just a few times. The chain has TRBV5-6 and TRBJ1-2, with no clear D. The germline CDR1 and CDR2 sequences are SGHDT and YYEEEE. The CDR3 has 13 amino acids. The V end lost 4 bases, the J end lost 5 bases, and 12 bases lay between the germline ends. The CDR3 spells CASSLVTAYGYTF. DNA of the CDR3: TGTGCCAGCAGCCTGGTCACAGCTTATGGCTACACCTTC.

This clonotype was seen a few times. The chain employs TRBV5-1 and TRBJ1-2; no clear D gene. With 3 bases removed from V and 6 bases from J, the gap between germline ends came to 12 bases. Germline CDR1 and CDR2: SGHRS and YFSETQ. The CDR3 totals 13 residues. The CDR3 here is CASSYRSVDGYTF. The CDR3 DNA follows: TGCGCCAGCAGCTATCGATCCGTGGATGGCTACACCTTC.